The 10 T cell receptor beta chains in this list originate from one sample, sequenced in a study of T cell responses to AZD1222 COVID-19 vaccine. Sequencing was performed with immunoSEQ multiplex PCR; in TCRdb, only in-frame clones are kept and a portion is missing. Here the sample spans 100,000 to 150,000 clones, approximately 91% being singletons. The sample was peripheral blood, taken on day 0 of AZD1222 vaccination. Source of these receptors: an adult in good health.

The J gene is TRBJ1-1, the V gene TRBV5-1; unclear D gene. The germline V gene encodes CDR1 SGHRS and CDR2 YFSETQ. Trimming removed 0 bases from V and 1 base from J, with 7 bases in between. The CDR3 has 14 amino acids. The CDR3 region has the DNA TGCGCCAGCAGCTTGGGCGGGTCGAACACTGAAGCTTTCTTT. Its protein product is CASSLGGSNTEAFF.

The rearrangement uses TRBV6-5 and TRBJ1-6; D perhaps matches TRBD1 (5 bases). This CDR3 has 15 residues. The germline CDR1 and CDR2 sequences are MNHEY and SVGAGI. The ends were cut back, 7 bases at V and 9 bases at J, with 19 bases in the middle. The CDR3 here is CASTPREQGSSPLHF. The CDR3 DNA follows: TGTGCCAGCACCCCCCGGGAGCAGGGCAGTTCACCCCTCCACTTT.

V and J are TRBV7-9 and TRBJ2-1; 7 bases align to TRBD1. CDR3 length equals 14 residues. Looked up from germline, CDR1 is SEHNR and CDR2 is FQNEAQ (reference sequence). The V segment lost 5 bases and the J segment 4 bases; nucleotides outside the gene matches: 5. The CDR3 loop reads CASSPRTGYNEQFF. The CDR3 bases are TGTGCCAGCAGCCCAAGGACAGGTTACAATGAGCAGTTCTTC.

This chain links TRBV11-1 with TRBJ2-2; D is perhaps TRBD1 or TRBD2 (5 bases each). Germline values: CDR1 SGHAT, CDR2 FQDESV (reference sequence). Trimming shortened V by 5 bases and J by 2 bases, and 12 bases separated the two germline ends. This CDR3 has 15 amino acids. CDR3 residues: CASSPYGTNTGELFF. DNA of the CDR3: TGTGCCAGCAGCCCTTACGGGACCAACACCGGGGAGCTGTTTTTT.

CDR3 amino acids: CASSQDSGDPTEAFF. As DNA, the CDR3 is TGTGCCAGCAGCCAAGATTCTGGGGATCCCACTGAAGCTTTCTTT. The chain links TRBV3-1 (or the pseudogene TRBV3-2) to TRBJ1-1, with D unclear. Per the germline V gene, CDR1 is LGHDT and CDR2 is YNNKEL (reference sequence). The CDR3 length is 15 residues. Trimming stripped 0 bases from V and 4 bases from J, with 12 bases between.

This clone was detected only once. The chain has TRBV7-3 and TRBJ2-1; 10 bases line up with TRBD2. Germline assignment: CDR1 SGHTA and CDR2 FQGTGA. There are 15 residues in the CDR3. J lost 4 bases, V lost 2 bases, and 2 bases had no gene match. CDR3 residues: CASSLELAGYNEQFF. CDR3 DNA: TGTGCCAGCAGCTTAGAACTAGCGGGATACAATGAGCAGTTCTTC.

The CDR3 sequence is CASSQDRRHTDTQYF. CDR3 coding DNA: TGCGCCAGCAGCCAGGACCGACGCCACACAGATACGCAGTATTTT. The chain combines TRBV4-3 with TRBJ2-3; no clear D gene. Trimming took 3 bases from V and 2 from J, leaving 12 bases between them. Germline V gene sequence: CDR1 LGHNA, CDR2 YSLEER. This CDR3 has 15 amino acids.

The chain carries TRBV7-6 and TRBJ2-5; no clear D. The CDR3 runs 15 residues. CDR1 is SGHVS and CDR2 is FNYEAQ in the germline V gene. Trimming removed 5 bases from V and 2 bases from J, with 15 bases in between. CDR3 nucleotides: TGTGCCAGCAGCCCCGACGAGGTGCGACAAGAGACCCAGTACTTC. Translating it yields CASSPDEVRQETQYF.

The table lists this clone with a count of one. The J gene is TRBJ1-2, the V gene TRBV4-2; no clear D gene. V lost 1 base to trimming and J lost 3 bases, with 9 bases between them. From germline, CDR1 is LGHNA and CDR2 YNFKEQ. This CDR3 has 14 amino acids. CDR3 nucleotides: TGTGCCAGCAGCCAAGCGGCTTCAGACTATGGCTACACCTTC. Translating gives CASSQAASDYGYTF.

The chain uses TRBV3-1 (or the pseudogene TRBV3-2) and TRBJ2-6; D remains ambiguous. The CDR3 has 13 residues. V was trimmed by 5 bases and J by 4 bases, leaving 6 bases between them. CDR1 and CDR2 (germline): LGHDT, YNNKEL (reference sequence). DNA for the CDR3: TGTGCCAGCAGCGCCGGGGGGGCCAACGTCCTGACTTTC. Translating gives CASSAGGANVLTF.